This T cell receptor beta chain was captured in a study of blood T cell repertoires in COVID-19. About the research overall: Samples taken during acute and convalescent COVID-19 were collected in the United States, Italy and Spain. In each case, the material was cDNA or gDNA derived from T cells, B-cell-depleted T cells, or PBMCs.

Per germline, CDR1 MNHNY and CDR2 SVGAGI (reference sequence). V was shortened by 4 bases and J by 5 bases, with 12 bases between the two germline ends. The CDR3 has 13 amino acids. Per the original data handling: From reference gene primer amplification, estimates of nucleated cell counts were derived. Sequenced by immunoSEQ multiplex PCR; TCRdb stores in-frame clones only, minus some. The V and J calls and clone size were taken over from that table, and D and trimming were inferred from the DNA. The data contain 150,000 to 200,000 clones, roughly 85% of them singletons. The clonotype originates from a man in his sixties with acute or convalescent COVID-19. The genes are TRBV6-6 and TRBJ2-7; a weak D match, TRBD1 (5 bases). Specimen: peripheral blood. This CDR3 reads CASSFLGVNEQYF. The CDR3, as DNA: TGTGCCAGCAGTTTTCTAGGGGTTAACGAGCAGTACTTC.